This TCR beta chain was recovered during a study of graft-versus-host responses after intestinal transplantation. Study-wide findings and caveats: GvH clonotypes were identified within recipient marrow, with a subset emerging first in ileum or blood. Circulating GvH clones peaking coincided with falling HvG clones soon after transplant.

CDR1 is LGHNA and CDR2 is YSLEER in the germline V gene. This CDR3 region has 14 residues. V lost 3 bases to trimming and J lost 1 base, with 9 bases between them. Method: immunoSEQ multiplex PCR; TCRdb's copy keeps in-frame clones and lacks some. The sample includes about 12,000 clones, roughly 37% of them seen just once. The authors seeded around 200,000 CFSE-labeled responder cells together with around 200,000 irradiated stimulator cells tagged with violet dye. Following the reaction, CD3+CD4+ and CD3+CD8+ responders that were proliferating and CFSE-low underwent sorting. V gene TRBV4-3 combines with J gene TRBJ1-1, with no clear D. The source is a human patient who received an intestinal transplant. Material: alloreactive CD8+ T cells from a mixed lymphocyte reaction culture, obtained before intestinal transplant. Noted subset: CFSE-low proliferating T cells sorted from roughly 6-day pre-transplant mixed lymphocyte reaction (GvH or HvG direction). The CDR3: CASSHSAGNTEAFF. In nucleotides, the CDR3 is TGCGCCAGCAGCCACTCAGCAGGGAACACTGAAGCTTTCTTT.